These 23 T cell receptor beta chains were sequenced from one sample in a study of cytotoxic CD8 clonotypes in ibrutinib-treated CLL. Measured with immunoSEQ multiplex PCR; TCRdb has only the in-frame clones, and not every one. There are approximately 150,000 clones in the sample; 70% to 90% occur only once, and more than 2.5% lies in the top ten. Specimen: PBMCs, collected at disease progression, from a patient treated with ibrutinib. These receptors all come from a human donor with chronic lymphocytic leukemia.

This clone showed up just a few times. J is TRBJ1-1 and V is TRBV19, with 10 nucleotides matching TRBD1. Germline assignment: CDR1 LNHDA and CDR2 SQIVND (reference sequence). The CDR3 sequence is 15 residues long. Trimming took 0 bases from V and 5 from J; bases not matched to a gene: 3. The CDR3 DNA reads TGTGCCAGTAGTATAGATTGGGGACAGGGGACTGAAGCTTTCTTT. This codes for CASSIDWGQGTEAFF.

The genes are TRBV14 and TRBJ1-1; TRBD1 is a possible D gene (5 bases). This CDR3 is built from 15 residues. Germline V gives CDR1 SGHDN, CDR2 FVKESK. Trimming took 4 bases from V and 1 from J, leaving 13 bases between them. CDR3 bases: TGTGCCAGCAGCCCCCGGGCAGGGACGAACACTGAAGCTTTCTTT. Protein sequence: CASSPRAGTNTEAFF.

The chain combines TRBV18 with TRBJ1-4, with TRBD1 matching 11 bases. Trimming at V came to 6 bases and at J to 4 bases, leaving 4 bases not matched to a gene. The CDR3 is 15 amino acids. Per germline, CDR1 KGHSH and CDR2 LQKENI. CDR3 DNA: TGTGCCAGCTCGTTCGGGACAGGGGGTAATGAAAAACTGTTTTTT. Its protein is CASSFGTGGNEKLFF.

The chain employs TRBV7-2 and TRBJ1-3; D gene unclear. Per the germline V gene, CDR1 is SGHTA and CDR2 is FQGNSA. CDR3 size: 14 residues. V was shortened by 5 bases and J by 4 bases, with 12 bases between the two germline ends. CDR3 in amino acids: CASSPRAGGNTIYF. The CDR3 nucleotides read TGTGCCAGCAGCCCCCGAGCGGGAGGAAACACCATATATTTT.

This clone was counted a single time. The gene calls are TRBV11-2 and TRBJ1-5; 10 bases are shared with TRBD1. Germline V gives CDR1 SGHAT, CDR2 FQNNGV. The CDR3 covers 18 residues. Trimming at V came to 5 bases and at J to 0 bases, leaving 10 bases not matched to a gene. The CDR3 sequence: CASSVAGTGAHSNQPQHF. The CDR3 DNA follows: TGTGCCAGCAGCGTCGCCGGGACAGGGGCTCATAGCAATCAGCCCCAGCATTTT.

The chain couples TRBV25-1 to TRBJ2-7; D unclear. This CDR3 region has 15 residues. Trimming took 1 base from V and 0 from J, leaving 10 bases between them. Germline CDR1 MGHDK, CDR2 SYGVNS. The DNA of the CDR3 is TGTGCCAGCAGTGAATCAAGGCATAGCTCCTACGAGCAGTACTTC. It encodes CASSESRHSSYEQYF.

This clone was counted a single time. The CDR3 here is CASLGNYGYTF. The DNA for the CDR3 is TGCGCCAGCCTCGGGAACTATGGCTACACCTTC. This chain connects TRBV5-1 to TRBJ1-2; D is ambiguous. The CDR3 totals 11 residues. V lost 7 bases to trimming and J lost 2 bases, with 6 bases between them. The germline gives CDR1 SGHRS, CDR2 YFSETQ. Complete variable domain (other parts from reference TRBV5-1 and TRBJ1-2): KAGVTQTPRYLIKTRGQQVTLSCSPISGHRSVSWYQQTPGQGLQFLFEYFSETQRNKGNFPGRFSGRQFSNSRSEMNVSTLELGDSALYLCASLGNYGYTFGSGTRLTVV.

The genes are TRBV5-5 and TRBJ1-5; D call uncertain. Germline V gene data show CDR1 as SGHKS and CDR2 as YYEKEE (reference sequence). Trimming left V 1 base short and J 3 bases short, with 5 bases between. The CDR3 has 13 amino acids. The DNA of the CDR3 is TGTGCCAGCAGCTTGCAGGACAATCAGCCCCAGCATTTT. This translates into CASSLQDNQPQHF. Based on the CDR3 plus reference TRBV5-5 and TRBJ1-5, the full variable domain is DAGVTQSPTHLIKTRGQQVTLRCSPISGHKSVSWYQQVLGQGPQFIFQYYEKEERGRGNFPDRFSARQFPNYSSELNVNALLLGDSALYLCASSLQDNQPQHFGDGTRLSIL.

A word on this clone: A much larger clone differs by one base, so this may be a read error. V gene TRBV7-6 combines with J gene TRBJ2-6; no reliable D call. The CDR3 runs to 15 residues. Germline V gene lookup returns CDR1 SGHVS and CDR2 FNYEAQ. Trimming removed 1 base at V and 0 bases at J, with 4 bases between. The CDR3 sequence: CASSLDHSGANVLTF. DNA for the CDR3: TGTGCCAGCAGCTTAGACCACTCTGGGGCCAACGTCCTGACTTTC.

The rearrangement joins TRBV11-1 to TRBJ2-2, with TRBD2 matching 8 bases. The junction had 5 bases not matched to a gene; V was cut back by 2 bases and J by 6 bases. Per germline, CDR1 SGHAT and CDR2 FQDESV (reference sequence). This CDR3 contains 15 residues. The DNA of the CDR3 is TGTGCCAGCAGCTTATCCAAAGCGGGAGCCGGGGAGCTGTTTTTT. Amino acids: CASSLSKAGAGELFF.

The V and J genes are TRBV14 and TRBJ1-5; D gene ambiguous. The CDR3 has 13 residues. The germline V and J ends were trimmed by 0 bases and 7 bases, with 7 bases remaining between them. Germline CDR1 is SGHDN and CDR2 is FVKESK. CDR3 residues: CASSQDWSQPQHF. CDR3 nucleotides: TGTGCCAGCAGCCAAGATTGGTCGCAGCCCCAGCATTTT.

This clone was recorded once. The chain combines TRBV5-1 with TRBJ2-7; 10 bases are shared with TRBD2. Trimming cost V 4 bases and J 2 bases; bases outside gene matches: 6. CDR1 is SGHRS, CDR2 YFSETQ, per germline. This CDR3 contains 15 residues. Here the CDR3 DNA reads TGCGCCAGCAGCCTCGGACTAGCGGAGCCCTACGAGCAGTACTTC. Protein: CASSLGLAEPYEQYF.

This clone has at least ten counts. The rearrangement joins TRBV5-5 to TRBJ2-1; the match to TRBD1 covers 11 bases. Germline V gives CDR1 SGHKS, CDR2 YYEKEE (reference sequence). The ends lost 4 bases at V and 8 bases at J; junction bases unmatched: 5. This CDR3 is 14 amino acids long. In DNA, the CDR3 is TGTGCCAGCAGCCGGACAGGGGGCCGTGATGAGCAGTTCTTC. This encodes CASSRTGGRDEQFF.

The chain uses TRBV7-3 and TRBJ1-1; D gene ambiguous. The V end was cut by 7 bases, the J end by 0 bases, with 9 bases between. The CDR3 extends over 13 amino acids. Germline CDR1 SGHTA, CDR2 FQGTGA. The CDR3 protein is CASIGNMNTEAFF. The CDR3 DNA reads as TGTGCCAGCATCGGGAACATGAACACTGAAGCTTTCTTT. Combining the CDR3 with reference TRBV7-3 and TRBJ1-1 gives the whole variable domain GAGVSQTPSNKVTEKGKYVELRCDPISGHTALYWYRQSLGQGPEFLIYFQGTGAADDSGLPNDRFFAVRPEGSVSTLKIQRTERGDSAVYLCASIGNMNTEAFFGQGTRLTVV.

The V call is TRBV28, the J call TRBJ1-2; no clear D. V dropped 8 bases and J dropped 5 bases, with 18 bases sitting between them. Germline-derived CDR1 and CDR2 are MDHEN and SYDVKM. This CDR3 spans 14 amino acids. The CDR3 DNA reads TGTGCCAGCTCCCAGGAGGGCCCTAGGTATGGCTACACCTTC. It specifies CASSQEGPRYGYTF.

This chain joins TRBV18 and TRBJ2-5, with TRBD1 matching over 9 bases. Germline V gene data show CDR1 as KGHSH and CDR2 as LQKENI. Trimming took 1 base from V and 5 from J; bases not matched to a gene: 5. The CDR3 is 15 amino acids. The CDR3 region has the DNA TGTGCCAGCTCACCACGGACAGGGGCGCCGGAGACCCAGTACTTC. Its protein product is CASSPRTGAPETQYF.

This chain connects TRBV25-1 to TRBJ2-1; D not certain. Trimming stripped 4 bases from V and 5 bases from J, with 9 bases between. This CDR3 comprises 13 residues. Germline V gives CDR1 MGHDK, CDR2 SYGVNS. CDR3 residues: CASSVRFNNEQFF. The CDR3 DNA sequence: TGTGCCAGCAGTGTTCGATTTAACAATGAGCAGTTCTTC.

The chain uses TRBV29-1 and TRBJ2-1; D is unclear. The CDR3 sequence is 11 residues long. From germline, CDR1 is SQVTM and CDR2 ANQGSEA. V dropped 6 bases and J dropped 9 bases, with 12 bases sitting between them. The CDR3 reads CSVALGFEQFF. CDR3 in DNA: TGCAGCGTCGCTCTAGGTTTTGAGCAGTTCTTC.

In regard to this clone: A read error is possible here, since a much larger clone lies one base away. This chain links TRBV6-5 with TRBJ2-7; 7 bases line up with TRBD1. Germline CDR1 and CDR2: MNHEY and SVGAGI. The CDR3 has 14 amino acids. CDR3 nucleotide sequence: TGTGTCAGCAGTCAGGACAGGATTTCCTACGAGCAGTACTTC. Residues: CVSSQDRISYEQYF.

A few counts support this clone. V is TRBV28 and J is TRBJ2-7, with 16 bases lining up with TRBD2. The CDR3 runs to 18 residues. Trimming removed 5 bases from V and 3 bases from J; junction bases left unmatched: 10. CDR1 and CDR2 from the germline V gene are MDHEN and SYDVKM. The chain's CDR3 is CASSAVTGTSGRVYEQYF. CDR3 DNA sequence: TGTGCCAGCAGTGCGGTAACCGGGACTAGCGGGAGGGTCTACGAGCAGTACTTC.

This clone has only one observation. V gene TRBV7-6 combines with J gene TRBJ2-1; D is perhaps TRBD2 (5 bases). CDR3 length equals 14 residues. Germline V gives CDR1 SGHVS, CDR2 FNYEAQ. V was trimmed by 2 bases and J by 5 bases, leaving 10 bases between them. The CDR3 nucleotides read TGTGCCAGCAGCTTAACCACAGCGGACAATGAGCAGTTCTTC. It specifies CASSLTTADNEQFF. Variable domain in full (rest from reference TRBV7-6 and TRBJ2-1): GAGVSQSPRYKVTKRGQDVALRCDPISGHVSLYWYRQALGQGPEFLTYFNYEAQQDKSGLPNDRFSAERPEGSISTLTIQRTEQRDSAMYRCASSLTTADNEQFFGPGTRLTVL.

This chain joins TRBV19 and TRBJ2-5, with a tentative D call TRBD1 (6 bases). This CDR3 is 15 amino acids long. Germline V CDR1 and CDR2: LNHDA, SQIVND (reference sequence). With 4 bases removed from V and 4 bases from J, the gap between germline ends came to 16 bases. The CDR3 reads CASSTQKQGVETQYF. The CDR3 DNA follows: TGTGCCAGTAGTACCCAGAAACAGGGTGTAGAGACCCAGTACTTC. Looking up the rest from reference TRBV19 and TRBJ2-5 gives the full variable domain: DGGITQSPKYLFRKEGQNVTLSCEQNLNHDAMYWYRQDPGQGLRLIYYSQIVNDFQKGDIAEGYSVSREKKESFPLTVTSAQKNPTAFYLCASSTQKQGVETQYFGPGTRLLVL.

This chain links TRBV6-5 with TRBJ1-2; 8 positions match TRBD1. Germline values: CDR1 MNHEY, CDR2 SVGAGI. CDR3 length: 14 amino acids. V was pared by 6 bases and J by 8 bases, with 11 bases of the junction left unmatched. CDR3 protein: CASSLQGQGKGYTF. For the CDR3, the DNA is TGTGCCAGCAGCCTACAAGGACAGGGAAAAGGCTACACCTTC.